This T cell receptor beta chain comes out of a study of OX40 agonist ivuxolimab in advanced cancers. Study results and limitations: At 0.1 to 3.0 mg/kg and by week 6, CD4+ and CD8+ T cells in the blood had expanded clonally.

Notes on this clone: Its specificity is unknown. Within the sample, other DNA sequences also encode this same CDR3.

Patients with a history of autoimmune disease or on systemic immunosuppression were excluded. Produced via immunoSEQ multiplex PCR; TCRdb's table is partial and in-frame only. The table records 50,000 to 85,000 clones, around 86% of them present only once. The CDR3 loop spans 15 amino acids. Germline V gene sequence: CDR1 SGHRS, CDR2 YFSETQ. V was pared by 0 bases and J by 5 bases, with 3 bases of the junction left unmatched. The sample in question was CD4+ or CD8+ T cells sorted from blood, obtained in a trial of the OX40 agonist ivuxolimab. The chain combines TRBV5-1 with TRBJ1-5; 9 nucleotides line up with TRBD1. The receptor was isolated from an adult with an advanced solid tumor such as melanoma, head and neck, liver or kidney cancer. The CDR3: CASSLAGQGDQPQHF. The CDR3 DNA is TGCGCCAGCAGCTTGGCGGGACAGGGAGATCAGCCCCAGCATTTT. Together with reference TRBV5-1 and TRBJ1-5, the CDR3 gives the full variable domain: KAGVTQTPRYLIKTRGQQVTLSCSPISGHRSVSWYQQTPGQGLQFLFEYFSETQRNKGNFPGRFSGRQFSNSRSEMNVSTLELGDSALYLCASSLAGQGDQPQHFGDGTRLSIL.